This T cell receptor (beta chain) derives from a study of shared clonotypes between healthy human individuals. The study's findings and limits: Sampling was confined to blood; repertoires within tissues likely differ.

Concerning this clone: Its target is unknown.

Between the trimmed V and J ends, which lost 2 bases and 7 bases, there was a span of 17 bases. This CDR3 is 15 amino acids long. Germline V gene data show CDR1 as KGHSH and CDR2 as LQKENI. In the original analysis: Filtering differed since immunoSEQ provided only junctions, with no quality scores. TCRdb's copy holds only in-frame clones and misses some; the assay was immunoSEQ multiplex PCR. For V, J and clone size, that table is used; D and trimming come from the DNA. Of over a million clones in the sample, around three quarters are singletons; the top ten hold roughly 0.56%. Sequenced sample: memory CD4+ T cells from PBMCs. Subset meaning: CD45RA-negative fraction. The chain joins TRBV18 to TRBJ1-1; D is uncertain. This receptor was taken from a man aged 18 to 29 in good health. Some clones in this sample may be carry-over from other donors' samples. The CDR3 nucleotides are TGTGCCAGCTCACCAACATTGAAGGTGGTAGATGAAGCTTTCTTT. It translates to CASSPTLKVVDEAFF.